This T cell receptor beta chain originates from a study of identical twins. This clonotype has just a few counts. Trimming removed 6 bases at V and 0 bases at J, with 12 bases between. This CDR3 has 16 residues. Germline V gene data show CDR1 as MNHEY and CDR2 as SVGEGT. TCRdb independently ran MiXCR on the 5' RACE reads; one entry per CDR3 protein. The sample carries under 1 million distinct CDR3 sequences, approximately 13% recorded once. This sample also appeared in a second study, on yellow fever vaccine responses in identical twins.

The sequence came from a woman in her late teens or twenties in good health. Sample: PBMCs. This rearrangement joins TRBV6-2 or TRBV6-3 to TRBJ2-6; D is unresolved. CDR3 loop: CASSPPRTSGANVLTF. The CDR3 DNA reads TGTGCCAGCAGCCCCCCCCGAACCTCTGGGGCCAACGTCCTGACTTTC.